What follows are 16 T cell receptor beta chains derived from one specimen sequenced in a study of blood T cell repertoires in COVID-19. The assay was immunoSEQ multiplex PCR, and TCRdb's table has in-frame clones only and misses some. The sample has 75,000 to 90,000 clones; 86% are singletons. The specimen was peripheral blood. These receptors were collected from a man over 45 with active or convalescent COVID-19.

This chain uses TRBV10-3 with TRBJ2-1; 10 bases agree with TRBD2. There are 16 residues in the CDR3. With 2 bases clipped from V and 2 bases from J, the junction kept 3 bases outside the gene matches. Germline V gene sequence: CDR1 ENHRY, CDR2 SYGVKD. The CDR3 loop reads CAISEAGLAAYNEQFF. DNA of the CDR3: TGTGCCATCAGTGAGGCAGGACTAGCGGCCTACAATGAGCAGTTCTTC.

This clone is a singleton in its sample. The rearrangement links TRBV3-1 (or the pseudogene TRBV3-2) to TRBJ2-3; 10 bases line up with TRBD1. The junction had 8 bases not matched to a gene; V was cut back by 3 bases and J by 2 bases. The CDR3 totals 17 residues. CDR1 and CDR2 (germline): LGHDT, YNNKEL (reference sequence). The CDR3: CASSHAKGQGPTDTQYF. Here the CDR3 DNA reads TGTGCCAGCAGCCATGCAAAGGGACAGGGGCCCACAGATACGCAGTATTTT.

This clone was counted many times. This sequence joins TRBV11-2 and TRBJ1-6, with 9 bases fitting TRBD1. After removal of 0 bases from V and 8 bases from J, the junction contained 2 bases not matched to a gene. The germline CDR1 and CDR2 sequences are SGHAT and FQNNGV. The CDR3 is made up of 15 amino acids. The DNA of the CDR3 is TGTGCCAGCAGCTTAGAGACAGGGGGATATTCACCCCTCCACTTT. Residues: CASSLETGGYSPLHF.

The J gene is TRBJ2-3, the V gene TRBV11-3; TRBD1 agrees at 8 bases. The CDR3 has 15 residues. The V segment lost 4 bases and the J segment 0 bases; nucleotides outside the gene matches: 3. CDR1 and CDR2 from the germline V gene are SGHNT and YENEEA. Here the CDR3 reads CASSSQGVSTDTQYF. The CDR3 region has the DNA TGTGCCAGCAGCTCACAGGGGGTTAGCACAGATACGCAGTATTTT.

This rearrangement joins TRBV6-6 to TRBJ1-2; the D is unclear. V shed 5 bases and J shed 8 bases, with 15 bases lying between them. From germline, CDR1 is MNHNY and CDR2 SVGAGI (reference sequence). This CDR3 spans 13 amino acids. The CDR3 DNA reads TGTGCCAGCAGTAGCCAGACTGCACCCGGCTACACCTTC. Translated: CASSSQTAPGYTF.

This rearrangement joins TRBV30 to TRBJ2-7; the match to TRBD1 covers 10 bases. This CDR3 spans 14 amino acids. V dropped 2 bases and J dropped 5; count of bases not matched to a gene: 6. The V gene's germline CDR1 is GTSNPN and CDR2 SVGIG (reference sequence). CDR3 DNA sequence: TGTGCCTGGAGTTCGGGGACAGGGGAGGACGAGCAGTACTTC. This codes for CAWSSGTGEDEQYF.

The V gene is TRBV23-1, the J gene TRBJ2-1; maybe TRBD1 (6 bases). TRBV23-1 is sorted into the ORF group, with uncertain function. This CDR3 is 15 amino acids long. With 4 bases removed from V and 4 bases from J, the gap between germline ends came to 14 bases. The chain's CDR3 is CASSLPGQAYNEQFF. The CDR3 nucleotides are TGCGCCAGCAGTCTCCCGGGACAAGCTTACAATGAGCAGTTCTTC.

The V and J genes are TRBV11-1 and TRBJ1-2, with D uncertain. The V gene's germline CDR1 is SGHAT and CDR2 FQDESV (reference sequence). CDR3 length equals 13 residues. Trimming removed 5 bases from V and 2 bases from J, with 9 bases in between. CDR3 sequence reads: CASSPRVNYGYTF. In DNA, the CDR3 is TGTGCCAGCAGCCCGCGGGTAAACTATGGCTACACCTTC.

This clone appeared once. The chain employs TRBV19 and TRBJ2-3; 10 nucleotides align to TRBD2. Germline V gene lookup returns CDR1 LNHDA and CDR2 SQIVND (reference sequence). J lost 2 bases, V lost 7 bases, and 6 bases had no gene match. The CDR3 is 15 residues long. CDR3: CASTRSGGNTDTQYF. The CDR3, as DNA: TGTGCCAGTACTCGTAGCGGGGGGAACACAGATACGCAGTATTTT. The variable domain in full, with the rest retrieved from reference TRBV19 and TRBJ2-3, is DGGITQSPKYLFRKEGQNVTLSCEQNLNHDAMYWYRQDPGQGLRLIYYSQIVNDFQKGDIAEGYSVSREKKESFPLTVTSAQKNPTAFYLCASTRSGGNTDTQYFGPGTRLTVL.

The rearrangement joins TRBV20-1 to TRBJ2-1, with D tentatively TRBD1 (5 bases). V was trimmed by 3 bases and J by 7 bases, leaving 13 bases between them. The germline V gene encodes CDR1 DFQATT and CDR2 SNEGSKA (reference sequence). The length of the CDR3 is 13 residues. In DNA, the CDR3 is TGCAGTGCTAGTCAGGCAGGGTCGAATGAGCAGTTCTTC. Amino acid sequence: CSASQAGSNEQFF.

This clone is a singleton in its sample. This rearrangement joins TRBV4-1 to TRBJ1-6, with no clear D. This CDR3 is 14 amino acids long. In germline, CDR1 is MGHRA, CDR2 YSYEKL. V shed 0 bases and J shed 7 bases, with 7 bases lying between them. The CDR3 DNA is TGCGCCAGCAGCCAAGAGGGCACGAATTCACCCCTCCACTTT. Translating it yields CASSQEGTNSPLHF.

The chain is built from TRBV3-1 (or the pseudogene TRBV3-2) and TRBJ2-1; 8 bases align to TRBD1. Germline V gene lookup returns CDR1 LGHDT and CDR2 YNNKEL (reference sequence). The CDR3 has 15 amino acids. The V segment lost 3 bases and the J segment 7 bases; nucleotides outside the gene matches: 8. DNA of the CDR3: TGTGCCAGCAGCCATAGCAGGGGGCTAAGGAATGAGCAGTTCTTC. Translating gives CASSHSRGLRNEQFF.

The CDR3 sequence is CASRTGTGPYGYTF. In DNA, the CDR3 is TGTGCCAGCAGGACAGGGACAGGGCCTTATGGCTACACCTTC. The gene calls are TRBV21-1 and TRBJ1-2; TRBD1 is taken as the D call from the table, unchecked against the DNA. TRBV21-1 is annotated as a pseudogene. CDR3 length: 14 amino acids.

This rearrangement joins TRBV7-9 to TRBJ2-1; no definite D call. Between the trimmed V and J ends, which lost 5 bases and 4 bases, there was a span of 9 bases. The CDR3 consists of 13 residues. Germline V gene sequence: CDR1 SEHNR, CDR2 FQNEAQ (reference sequence). The CDR3 sequence is CASSQSYYNEQFF. The CDR3 coding sequence is TGTGCCAGCAGCCAATCCTATTACAATGAGCAGTTCTTC.

The chain carries TRBV19 and TRBJ1-4, with D tentatively TRBD1 (5 bases). CDR1 and CDR2 (germline): LNHDA, SQIVND (reference sequence). Trimming cost V 5 bases and J 1 base, with 8 bases left between them. The CDR3 is made up of 14 amino acids. Written as DNA, the CDR3 is TGTGCCAGTAGTTCGCAGGGAACTAATGAAAAACTGTTTTTT. It translates to CASSSQGTNEKLFF.

CDR3 amino acids: CAISEGLSEQYV. CDR3 in DNA: TGTGCCATCAGTGAGGGACTTAGCGAGCAGTACGTC. The J gene is TRBJ2-7, the V gene TRBV10-3, with D perhaps TRBD2 (5 bases). The germline gives CDR1 ENHRY, CDR2 SYGVKD. This CDR3 has 12 residues. V was shortened by 2 bases and J by 6 bases, with 8 bases between the two germline ends.